A single TCR beta chain is shown here with its context. These data are taken from a study of blood T cells in healthy people across ages. Together with a sample-barcoded 5' primer, a J-beta primer mix was included in a second PCR lasting roughly 6 to 12 cycles. MiXCR was run by TCRdb on the 5' RACE reads, yielding one entry per CDR3 protein. The sample yields about a million distinct CDR3 sequences, roughly 43% seen once. The CDR3 consists of 15 residues. CDR1 is MDHEN, CDR2 SYDVKM, per germline. With 3 bases clipped from V and 7 bases from J, the junction kept 8 bases outside the gene matches. J is TRBJ2-1 and V is TRBV28, with 8 positions matching TRBD1. The source is a man aged 25-45 years in good health. Sequencing was carried out using blood. The CDR3 region is CASSFSGTGLNEQFF. The CDR3 DNA follows: TGTGCCAGCAGTTTCTCCGGGACAGGCTTGAATGAGCAGTTCTTC.